These T cell receptor beta chains were read from a single sample in a study of CD8 T cells in ankylosing spondylitis. TCRdb called the 5' RACE reads again in MiXCR, with one record for every CDR3 protein. This sample has 150,000 to 200,000 distinct CDR3 sequences; roughly 34% occur once, and the top ten carry around 6%. The sequencing sample was made of synovial fluid, either unsorted or a sorted T cell fraction (not recorded which). These receptors all come from a male donor with ankylosing spondylitis. Both conserved end residues are part of each CDR3. A D gene is named only where the DNA matches it firmly. Clone size is given for some rows only: seen once, a few or many times, or a class if the clone is expanded.

len: 14; j_gene: TRBJ2-6; v_gene: TRBV10-3; abundance: few; d_gene: NA; CDR3aa: CAISESGGANVLTF; CDR3nt: TGTGCCATCAGTGAAAGTGGTGGGGCCAACGTCCTGACTTTC
len: 15; j_gene: TRBJ2-7; v_gene: TRBV9; abundance: few; d_gene: TRBD1; CDR3aa: CASSRGGQGGYEQYF; CDR3nt: TGTGCCAGCAGCAGAGGAGGACAGGGAGGCTACGAGCAGTACTTC
len: 14; j_gene: TRBJ1-6; v_gene: TRBV20-1; abundance: NA; d_gene: NA; CDR3aa: CRASPTAYNSPLHF; CDR3nt: TGCAGAGCTAGCCCGACAGCCTATAATTCACCCCTCCACTTT
len: 14; j_gene: TRBJ1-3; v_gene: TRBV20-1; abundance: few; d_gene: NA; CDR3aa: CSARDLGSGNTIYF; CDR3nt: TGCAGTGCTAGAGATCTGGGTTCCGGAAACACCATATATTTT
len: 15; j_gene: TRBJ2-2; v_gene: TRBV12-3/TRBV12-4; abundance: few; d_gene: NA; CDR3aa: CASSPPLGVTGELFF; CDR3nt: TGTGCCAGCAGCCCGCCCTTGGGGGTTACCGGGGAGCTGTTTTTT
len: 15; j_gene: TRBJ1-5; v_gene: TRBV9; abundance: many; d_gene: NA; CDR3aa: CASSPGPQPHQPQHF; CDR3nt: TGTGCCAGCAGCCCCGGACCGCAACCCCATCAGCCCCAGCATTTT
len: 15; j_gene: TRBJ2-2; v_gene: TRBV2; abundance: NA; d_gene: NA; CDR3aa: CASSEWGHRTGELFF; CDR3nt: TGTGCCAGCAGTGAATGGGGACACCGAACCGGGGAGCTGTTTTTT
len: 16; j_gene: TRBJ2-4; v_gene: TRBV7-8; abundance: few; d_gene: NA; CDR3aa: CASSLDSYSTQNIQYF; CDR3nt: TGTGCCAGCAGCCTAGACAGTTACTCCACTCAAAACATTCAGTACTTC
len: 14; j_gene: TRBJ2-3; v_gene: TRBV10-3; abundance: NA; d_gene: TRBD2; CDR3aa: CATGLARSTDTQYF; CDR3nt: TGTGCCACCGGACTAGCGAGAAGCACAGATACGCAGTATTTT
len: 12; j_gene: TRBJ2-7; v_gene: TRBV7-9; abundance: few; d_gene: NA; CDR3aa: CASSYDVGEQYF; CDR3nt: TGTGCCAGCAGCTACGACGTGGGGGAGCAGTACTTC
len: 15; j_gene: TRBJ2-7; v_gene: TRBV28; abundance: many; d_gene: NA; CDR3aa: CASSRRGRGAYEQYF; CDR3nt: TGTGCCAGCAGCCGAAGGGGAAGGGGGGCCTACGAGCAGTACTTC
len: 18; j_gene: TRBJ2-1; v_gene: TRBV3-1; abundance: few; d_gene: TRBD2; CDR3aa: CASSLGLAGVGAYNEQFF; CDR3nt: TGTGCCAGCAGCCTCGGACTAGCGGGAGTGGGGGCCTACAATGAGCAGTTCTTC
len: 11; j_gene: TRBJ1-2; v_gene: TRBV30; abundance: few; d_gene: NA; CDR3aa: CAWSWGAGYTF; CDR3nt: TGTGCCTGGAGTTGGGGGGCTGGCTACACCTTC
len: 15; j_gene: TRBJ2-3; v_gene: TRBV2; abundance: few; d_gene: TRBD2; CDR3aa: CASSDGTSFGDTQYF; CDR3nt: TGTGCCAGCAGTGACGGGACTAGCTTTGGAGATACGCAGTATTTT
len: 16; j_gene: TRBJ1-5; v_gene: TRBV6-1; abundance: NA; d_gene: NA; CDR3aa: CASSEGGTVGGQPQHF; CDR3nt: TGTGCCAGCAGTGAAGGGGGCACCGTGGGGGGTCAGCCCCAGCATTTT
len: 16; j_gene: TRBJ1-5; v_gene: TRBV25-1; abundance: NA; d_gene: TRBD1; CDR3aa: CASLGSDRHSNQPQHF; CDR3nt: TGTGCCAGCTTAGGATCGGACAGGCATAGCAATCAGCCCCAGCATTTT
len: 16; j_gene: TRBJ2-1; v_gene: TRBV7-9; abundance: NA; d_gene: NA; CDR3aa: CASSSSGSSSYNEQFF; CDR3nt: TGTGCCAGCAGCTCAAGCGGTTCCAGCTCCTACAATGAGCAGTTCTTC
len: 16; j_gene: TRBJ2-7; v_gene: TRBV28; abundance: NA; d_gene: TRBD2; CDR3aa: CASSSGTSLGNYEQYF; CDR3nt: TGTGCCAGCAGCTCCGGGACTAGCCTTGGGAACTACGAGCAGTACTTC
len: 16; j_gene: TRBJ2-6; v_gene: TRBV12-3/TRBV12-4; abundance: NA; d_gene: TRBD2; CDR3aa: CASSWGGATGANVLTF; CDR3nt: TGTGCCAGCTCGTGGGGAGGGGCAACTGGGGCCAACGTCCTGACTTTC
len: 12; j_gene: TRBJ2-5; v_gene: TRBV20-1; abundance: few; d_gene: NA; CDR3aa: CSPWAGQETQYF; CDR3nt: TGCAGCCCGTGGGCCGGTCAAGAGACCCAGTACTTC
len: 14; j_gene: TRBJ1-4; v_gene: TRBV9; abundance: many; d_gene: TRBD1; CDR3aa: CASSAGQINEKLFF; CDR3nt: TGTGCCAGCAGCGCGGGACAGATCAATGAAAAACTGTTTTTT
len: 16; j_gene: TRBJ1-2; v_gene: TRBV7-2; abundance: few; d_gene: TRBD1; CDR3aa: CASSLVSGTGDYGYTF; CDR3nt: TGTGCCAGCAGCTTAGTTTCCGGGACAGGGGACTATGGCTACACCTTC
len: 15; j_gene: TRBJ2-7; v_gene: TRBV20-1; abundance: few; d_gene: NA; CDR3aa: CSARKSGTLSYEQYF; CDR3nt: TGCAGTGCTAGGAAATCCGGGACCCTCTCCTACGAGCAGTACTTC
len: 16; j_gene: TRBJ2-1; v_gene: TRBV3-1; abundance: few; d_gene: NA; CDR3aa: CASSQEDRGVHDEQFF; CDR3nt: TGTGCCAGCAGCCAAGAGGACCGGGGAGTTCACGATGAGCAGTTCTTC
len: 15; j_gene: TRBJ1-5; v_gene: TRBV7-8; abundance: many; d_gene: NA; CDR3aa: CASSPGTDFNQPQHF; CDR3nt: TGTGCCAGCAGCCCCGGGACGGACTTTAATCAGCCCCAGCATTTT
len: 15; j_gene: TRBJ1-6; v_gene: TRBV3-1; abundance: NA; d_gene: TRBD1; CDR3aa: CATCQGDRVNSPLHF; CDR3nt: TGTGCCACCTGCCAGGGGGACAGGGTTAATTCACCCCTCCACTTT
len: 12; j_gene: TRBJ2-1; v_gene: TRBV7-9; abundance: NA; d_gene: TRBD2; CDR3aa: CAALAGGGEQFF; CDR3nt: TGTGCCGCACTAGCGGGAGGGGGCGAGCAGTTCTTC
len: 15; j_gene: TRBJ1-1; v_gene: TRBV4-1; abundance: NA; d_gene: NA; CDR3aa: CASSQVGGRDTEAFF; CDR3nt: TGCGCCAGCAGCCAAGTTGGAGGGAGGGACACTGAAGCTTTCTTT
len: 15; j_gene: TRBJ1-1; v_gene: TRBV20-1; abundance: few; d_gene: NA; CDR3aa: CSARPDPTMNTEAFF; CDR3nt: TGCAGTGCCCGACCTGACCCAACCATGAACACTGAAGCTTTCTTT
len: 13; j_gene: TRBJ2-3; v_gene: TRBV12-3/TRBV12-4; abundance: few; d_gene: NA; CDR3aa: CASSFEGPDTQYF; CDR3nt: TGTGCCAGCAGTTTTGAGGGTCCAGATACGCAGTATTTT
len: 16; j_gene: TRBJ2-2; v_gene: TRBV6-1; abundance: NA; d_gene: TRBD2; CDR3aa: CASSPGLAGGHWELFF; CDR3nt: TGTGCCAGCAGCCCCGGACTAGCGGGAGGGCACTGGGAGCTGTTTTTT
len: 16; j_gene: TRBJ2-4; v_gene: TRBV6-1; abundance: NA; d_gene: TRBD2; CDR3aa: CASRGTSGGAKNIQYF; CDR3nt: TGTGCCAGCAGAGGGACTAGCGGGGGAGCCAAAAACATTCAGTACTTC
len: 13; j_gene: TRBJ2-3; v_gene: TRBV10-3; abundance: few; d_gene: NA; CDR3aa: CAISVRERDTQYF; CDR3nt: TGTGCCATCAGTGTCAGGGAACGAGATACGCAGTATTTT
len: 15; j_gene: TRBJ1-3; v_gene: TRBV25-1; abundance: NA; d_gene: NA; CDR3aa: CASSAIDTTGNTIYF; CDR3nt: TGTGCCAGCAGTGCCATAGACACAACTGGAAACACCATATATTTT
len: 15; j_gene: TRBJ2-3; v_gene: TRBV6-2/TRBV6-3; abundance: NA; d_gene: NA; CDR3aa: CASSYAAASTDTQYF; CDR3nt: TGTGCCAGCAGTTACGCGGCCGCCAGCACAGATACGCAGTATTTT
len: 13; j_gene: TRBJ1-1; v_gene: TRBV11-2; abundance: NA; d_gene: NA; CDR3aa: CASSKGLNTEAFF; CDR3nt: TGTGCCAGCAGCAAGGGACTGAACACTGAAGCTTTCTTT
len: 12; j_gene: TRBJ1-1; v_gene: TRBV20-1; abundance: NA; d_gene: NA; CDR3aa: CSAPRGRTEAFF; CDR3nt: TGCAGTGCCCCCCGGGGAAGGACTGAAGCTTTCTTT